This entry concerns a single TCR beta chain. Antigen specificity is unknown. Germline assignment: CDR1 SGHTA and CDR2 FQGNSA. V was pared by 0 bases and J by 13 bases, with 13 bases between. The CDR3 contains 14 residues. The data originate from a study of CD8 T cells in Susac syndrome. Sequencing of TCR beta was performed on blood CD8+ and CD4+ T cells. Both CD4+ and CD8+ T cells were negatively isolated, and TEMRA cells underwent FACS enrichment. Reverse transcription of about 0.45 to 1 ug RNA was performed with random hexamers. With immunoSEQ multiplex PCR, TCR beta CDR3 was amplified across 54 Vbeta and 13 Jbeta. TCRdb passed the immunoSEQ multiplex PCR reads through MiXCR, listing each CDR3 protein once. The sample carries 80,000 or so distinct CDR3 sequences, just under 95% recorded once. Findings of the study overall: The relatively small number of individuals in the TCR sequencing and HLA analysis was acknowledged by the study.

The source is a human donor in good health. V and J are TRBV7-2 and TRBJ2-6; TRBD1 is a possible D gene (5 bases). The sequenced sample consisted of CD8+ T cells from PBMCs. CDR3: CASSLAEQVPVLTF. CDR3 nucleotide sequence: TGTGCCAGCAGCTTAGCGGAACAGGTCCCAGTCCTGACTTTC.